These 28 T cell receptor beta chains originate from one sample sequenced in a study of blood T cell repertoires in COVID-19. This table comes from immunoSEQ multiplex PCR, and its TCRdb copy is limited to in-frame clones, with some not included. The table records about 270,000 clones, about four fifths of them present only once. The sequencing sample was made of peripheral blood. The receptors were sampled from a woman between 18 and 29 years old with acute or convalescent COVID-19.

The J gene is TRBJ2-7, the V gene TRBV5-1; 9 nucleotides line up with TRBD2. After removal of 2 bases from V and 2 bases from J, the junction contained 5 bases not matched to a gene. This CDR3 is built from 15 residues. CDR1 is SGHRS and CDR2 is YFSETQ in the germline V gene. Here the CDR3 DNA reads TGCGCCAGCAGCTTCCAGCTAGCGGGACCCTACGAGCAGTACTTC. Its protein is CASSFQLAGPYEQYF.

The chain uses TRBV4-2 and TRBJ2-1; 9 bases line up with TRBD2. Germline assignment: CDR1 LGHNA and CDR2 YNFKEQ. The CDR3 length is 16 residues. After removal of 0 bases from V and 7 bases from J, the junction contained 7 bases not matched to a gene. As DNA, the CDR3 is TGTGCCAGCAGCCAAGATGGCGGGAGGGCCGATAATGAGCAGTTCTTC. Translated, it gives CASSQDGGRADNEQFF.

The chain employs TRBV6-5 and TRBJ1-5, with D unresolved. CDR3 length equals 15 residues. V lost 0 bases and J 5 bases, leaving 11 bases between the germline ends. The germline gives CDR1 MNHEY, CDR2 SVGAGI. This CDR3 reads CASSYSSSWDQPQHF. The CDR3 coding sequence is TGTGCCAGCAGTTACTCGAGTAGCTGGGATCAGCCCCAGCATTTT.

The CDR3 reads CASSGSTDTQYF. CDR3 coding DNA: TGTGCCAGCAGCGGTAGCACAGATACGCAGTATTTT. V gene TRBV25-1 combines with J gene TRBJ2-3; no definite D call. The CDR3 extends over 12 amino acids. Per germline, CDR1 MGHDK and CDR2 SYGVNS. The V end was cut by 6 bases, the J end by 0 bases, with 4 bases between. The variable domain in full, completed from reference TRBV25-1 and TRBJ2-3, reads EADIYQTPRYLVIGTGKKITLECSQTMGHDKMYWYQQDPGMELHLIHYSYGVNSTEKGDLSSESTVSRIRTEHFPLTLESARPSHTSQYLCASSGSTDTQYFGPGTRLTVL.

In this sample, this clone turned up once. The chain combines TRBV14 with TRBJ2-7; D is undetermined. With 5 bases removed from V and 4 bases from J, the gap between germline ends came to 9 bases. The CDR3 spans 12 residues. From germline, CDR1 is SGHDN and CDR2 FVKESK. This chain's CDR3 is CASSALSYEQYF. CDR3 nucleotides: TGTGCCAGCAGCGCGCTTTCTTACGAGCAGTACTTC.

The chain employs TRBV3-1 (or the pseudogene TRBV3-2) and TRBJ2-7; the match to TRBD2 covers 11 bases. CDR3 length: 14 amino acids. V shed 1 base, J shed 4 bases, and the junction held 0 bases outside the gene matches. The germline V gene has CDR1 LGHDT and CDR2 YNNKEL (reference sequence). In nucleotides, the CDR3 is TGTGCCAGCAGCCAAGGGACTAGCGGGTACGAGCAGTACTTC. It yields the protein CASSQGTSGYEQYF.

V is TRBV14 and J is TRBJ2-7, with D maybe TRBD1 (5 bases). With 1 base removed from V and 2 bases from J, the gap between germline ends came to 15 bases. Germline assignment: CDR1 SGHDN and CDR2 FVKESK. The CDR3 covers 16 residues. CDR3 bases: TGTGCCAGCAGCCAAGTAATGGGGCAGGCCACCTACGAGCAGTACTTC. Encoded protein: CASSQVMGQATYEQYF.

This chain joins TRBV11-2 and TRBJ2-1; 7 positions agree with TRBD1. In germline, CDR1 is SGHAT, CDR2 FQNNGV. This CDR3 is 16 amino acids long. V gave up 6 bases and J gave up 6 bases; unmatched junction bases: 14. CDR3 sequence: CASRWIGGPRANEQFF. The CDR3 DNA reads as TGTGCCAGCAGGTGGATAGGGGGCCCGAGGGCCAATGAGCAGTTCTTC.

The chain combines TRBV25-1 with TRBJ1-2; 9 positions match TRBD1. The CDR3 contains 15 residues. V lost 5 bases, J lost 2 bases, and 6 bases stayed unmatched. CDR1 and CDR2 (germline): MGHDK, SYGVNS. CDR3 loop: CASSMGTGLNYGYTF. Here the CDR3 DNA reads TGTGCCAGCAGTATGGGGACAGGGCTCAACTATGGCTACACCTTC.

This clone was seen more than once but under ten times. The rearrangement links TRBV9 to TRBJ2-2; 8 bases align to TRBD2. The CDR3 has 15 residues. V was clipped by 0 bases and J by 4 bases; unmatched bases: 2. CDR1 is SGDLS, CDR2 YYNGEE, per germline. The CDR3 sequence: CASSVGLAGTGELFF. CDR3 sequence (DNA): TGTGCCAGCAGCGTAGGTCTAGCGGGCACCGGGGAGCTGTTTTTT.

V and J are TRBV7-3 and TRBJ1-1; 8 bases are shared with TRBD1. Germline trimming cut 6 bases from V and 3 bases from J; bases unmatched to any gene: 3. Germline V gives CDR1 SGHTA, CDR2 FQGTGA. CDR3 length: 13 amino acids. The CDR3 region has the DNA TGTGCCAGCAGTGCGGACAGGGACACTGAAGCTTTCTTT. This encodes CASSADRDTEAFF.

The V and J genes are TRBV5-1 and TRBJ2-5, with a possible D match to TRBD1 (5 bases). Germline V gene lookup returns CDR1 SGHRS and CDR2 YFSETQ. The CDR3 is made up of 14 amino acids. Trimming removed 3 bases from V and 4 bases from J, with 13 bases in between. For the CDR3, the DNA is TGCGCCAGCAGCTCGGGCAGGGCCGGAGAGACCCAGTACTTC. This translates into CASSSGRAGETQYF.

This clone was observed a few times. The chain combines TRBV19 with TRBJ2-3, with 7 bases aligning to TRBD2. Germline V gene sequence: CDR1 LNHDA, CDR2 SQIVND (reference sequence). V lost 8 bases, J lost 0 bases, and 17 bases stayed unmatched. The CDR3 is 18 amino acids. CDR3 amino acids: CASAAGVAGFSSTDTQYF. The CDR3 DNA is TGTGCCAGTGCCGCCGGGGTAGCGGGTTTCTCTAGCACAGATACGCAGTATTTT.

This clone appeared a single time. The gene calls are TRBV13 and TRBJ2-3; weak D call: TRBD1 (6 bases). The CDR3 extends over 16 amino acids. The germline gives CDR1 PRHDT, CDR2 FYEKMQ (reference sequence). Trimming took 7 bases from V and 0 from J, leaving 17 bases between them. CDR3 bases: TGTGCCAGCAACGCTGTGGGGACAATGAGCACAGATACGCAGTATTTT. This encodes CASNAVGTMSTDTQYF.

V usage is TRBV6-1 and J usage is TRBJ2-5; weak D call: TRBD2 (6 bases). The V end lost 1 base, the J end lost 2 bases, and 11 bases lay between the germline ends. The germline V gene encodes CDR1 MNHNS and CDR2 SASEGT. CDR3 length: 15 residues. CDR3 bases: TGTGCCAGCAGTGAAGGGCTAGCGCGACAAGAGACCCAGTACTTC. Protein: CASSEGLARQETQYF.

The V gene is TRBV6-4, the J gene TRBJ1-4, with D possibly TRBD1 on 5 matching bases. V was pared by 3 bases and J by 8 bases, with 16 bases between. This CDR3 has 15 residues. Germline CDR1 is MRHNA and CDR2 is SNTAGT. For the CDR3, the DNA is TGTGCCAGCAGTGATTCAGGGTTGCCTGGGGAAAAACTGTTTTTT. This encodes CASSDSGLPGEKLFF.

The chain joins TRBV18 to TRBJ2-3; D is perhaps TRBD2 (6 bases). The CDR3 spans 13 residues. V was cut by 8 bases and J by 3 bases, with 12 bases left in between. Germline V lookup: CDR1 KGHSH, CDR2 LQKENI. The CDR3 DNA is TGTGCCAGCGTTCCCCGGGGGACAGATACGCAGTATTTT. This translates into CASVPRGTDTQYF.

This clone was seen a few times. This sequence joins TRBV24-1 and TRBJ2-2; 9 positions agree with TRBD2. Germline trimming cut 9 bases from V and 2 bases from J; bases unmatched to any gene: 12. The germline V gene encodes CDR1 KGHDR and CDR2 SFDVKD. This CDR3 is built from 17 residues. CDR3 DNA: TGTGCCACCGGAGGGGCCAGCGGGAGGCCCAACACCGGGGAGCTGTTTTTT. Translating gives CATGGASGRPNTGELFF.

The chain carries TRBV24-1 and TRBJ2-4; 9 bases map to TRBD1. Germline trimming cut 4 bases from V and 1 base from J; bases unmatched to any gene: 7. This CDR3 comprises 17 residues. CDR1 is KGHDR, CDR2 SFDVKD, per germline. CDR3: CATSDPKQGAAKNIQYF. DNA for the CDR3: TGTGCCACCAGTGACCCAAAACAGGGGGCTGCCAAAAACATTCAGTACTTC.

A word on this clone: One end of the junction does not line up with germline, which may come from a read error. The rearrangement links TRBV27 to TRBJ1-3; D is ambiguous. The germline V gene encodes CDR1 MNHEY and CDR2 SMNVEV (reference sequence). CDR3 length equals 15 residues. In nucleotides, the CDR3 is TGTGCCAGCAGTATATCAATGAGCTCTGGAAACACCATATATTTT. This gives the protein CASSISMSSGNTIYF.

The chain has TRBV14 and TRBJ2-3; the match to TRBD2 covers 8 bases. V dropped 4 bases and J dropped 6; count of bases not matched to a gene: 12. The CDR3 is made up of 16 amino acids. Per germline, CDR1 SGHDN and CDR2 FVKESK. The CDR3 is CASSPLGSGEGDTQYF. DNA of the CDR3: TGTGCCAGCAGCCCCCTCGGTAGCGGGGAAGGGGATACGCAGTATTTT.

The chain is built from TRBV7-9 and TRBJ2-3, with 9 bases matching TRBD1. J was trimmed by 4 bases and V by 3 bases; bases with no gene match: 11. The CDR3 sequence is 17 residues long. CDR1 and CDR2 from the germline V gene are SEHNR and FQNEAQ (reference sequence). Written as DNA, the CDR3 is TGTGCCAGCAGCTTCCCCCCCGGGACAGGGTTGGCAGATACGCAGTATTTT. Its translation is CASSFPPGTGLADTQYF. Full variable domain (remainder filled in from reference TRBV7-9 and TRBJ2-3): DTGVSQNPRHKITKRGQNVTFRCDPISEHNRLYWYRQTLGQGPEFLTYFQNEAQLEKSRLLSDRFSAERPKGSFSTLEIQRTEQGDSAMYLCASSFPPGTGLADTQYFGPGTRLTVL.

The rearrangement uses TRBV11-3 and TRBJ2-1; tentative D call: TRBD2 (6 bases). V dropped 4 bases and J dropped 5 bases, with 15 bases sitting between them. The CDR3 loop spans 15 amino acids. Germline V gives CDR1 SGHNT, CDR2 YENEEA. Here the CDR3 DNA reads TGTGCCAGCAGCTCCAAACAGCGGGCAAACAATGAGCAGTTCTTC. This sequence encodes CASSSKQRANNEQFF.

V and J are TRBV18 and TRBJ2-3; 8 nucleotides match TRBD1. V was pared by 2 bases and J by 0 bases, with 10 bases of the junction left unmatched. This CDR3 is built from 18 residues. CDR1 is KGHSH and CDR2 is LQKENI in the germline V gene. This CDR3 is CASSPTRGPKISTDTQYF. The CDR3 coding sequence is TGTGCCAGCTCACCAACCAGGGGGCCGAAAATCAGCACAGATACGCAGTATTTT.

This clone was picked up a small number of times. This chain joins TRBV19 and TRBJ1-1; D may be TRBD1 (5 bases). V lost 5 bases to trimming and J lost 0 bases, with 10 bases between them. The CDR3 is 14 amino acids. Germline V gives CDR1 LNHDA, CDR2 SQIVND (reference sequence). The CDR3 nucleotides are TGTGCCAGTAGTTCAGGGTGGATGAACACTGAAGCTTTCTTT. It encodes CASSSGWMNTEAFF.

This clone was seen once. This rearrangement joins TRBV20-1 to TRBJ1-5; 7 nucleotides align to TRBD1. Unmatched junction bases numbered 5, after V lost 4 bases and J lost 5 bases. Germline loops: CDR1 DFQATT, CDR2 SNEGSKA (reference sequence). CDR3 length: 13 amino acids. The CDR3: CSANDREDQPQHF. For the CDR3, the DNA is TGCAGTGCTAATGACAGGGAAGATCAGCCCCAGCATTTT.

The chain carries TRBV6-5 and TRBJ1-6; TRBD1 might be the D (6 bases). The V end was cut by 2 bases, the J end by 5 bases, with 10 bases between. Germline V gene lookup returns CDR1 MNHEY and CDR2 SVGAGI. The CDR3 runs 15 residues. CDR3 in amino acids: CASSYRWTDNSPLHF. CDR3 sequence (DNA): TGTGCCAGCAGTTACAGGTGGACAGATAATTCACCCCTCCACTTT.

The chain uses TRBV6-6 and TRBJ1-1; tentative D call: TRBD1 (5 bases). The CDR3 sequence is 14 residues long. With 6 bases removed from V and 1 base from J, the gap between germline ends came to 12 bases. Germline CDR1 is MNHNY and CDR2 is SVGAGI (reference sequence). CDR3 sequence (DNA): TGTGCCAGCAGCCACAGGACGGGGAACACTGAAGCTTTCTTT. It translates to CASSHRTGNTEAFF.